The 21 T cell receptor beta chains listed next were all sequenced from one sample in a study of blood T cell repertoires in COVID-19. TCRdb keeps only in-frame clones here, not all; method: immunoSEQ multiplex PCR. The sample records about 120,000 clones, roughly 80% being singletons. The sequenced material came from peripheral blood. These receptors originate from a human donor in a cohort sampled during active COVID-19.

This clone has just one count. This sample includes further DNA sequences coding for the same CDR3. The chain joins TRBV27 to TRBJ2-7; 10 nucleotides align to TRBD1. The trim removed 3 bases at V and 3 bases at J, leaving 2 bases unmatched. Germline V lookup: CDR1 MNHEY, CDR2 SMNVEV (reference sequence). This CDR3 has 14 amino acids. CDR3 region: CASSFRDRGYEQYF. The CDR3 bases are TGTGCCAGCAGTTTCCGGGACAGGGGCTACGAGCAGTACTTC.

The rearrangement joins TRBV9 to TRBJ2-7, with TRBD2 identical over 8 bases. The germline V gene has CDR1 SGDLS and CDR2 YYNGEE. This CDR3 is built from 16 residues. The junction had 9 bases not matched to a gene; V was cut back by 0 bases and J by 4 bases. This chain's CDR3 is CASSVVAGGAVYEQYF. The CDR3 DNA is TGTGCCAGCAGCGTAGTAGCCGGGGGGGCGGTGTACGAGCAGTACTTC.

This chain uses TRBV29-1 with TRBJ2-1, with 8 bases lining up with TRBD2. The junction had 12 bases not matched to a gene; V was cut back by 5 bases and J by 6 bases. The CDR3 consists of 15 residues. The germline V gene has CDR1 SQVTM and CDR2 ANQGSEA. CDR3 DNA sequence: TGCAGCGTTACGGGGGGGGTCAACATTCCCAATGAGCAGTTCTTC. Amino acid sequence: CSVTGGVNIPNEQFF.

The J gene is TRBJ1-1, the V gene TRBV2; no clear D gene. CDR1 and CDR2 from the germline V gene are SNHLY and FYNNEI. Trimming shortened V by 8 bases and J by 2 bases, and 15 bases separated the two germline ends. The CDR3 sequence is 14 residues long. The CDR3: CASLVGQANTEAFF. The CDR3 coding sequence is TGTGCCAGCCTCGTTGGGCAAGCAAACACTGAAGCTTTCTTT.

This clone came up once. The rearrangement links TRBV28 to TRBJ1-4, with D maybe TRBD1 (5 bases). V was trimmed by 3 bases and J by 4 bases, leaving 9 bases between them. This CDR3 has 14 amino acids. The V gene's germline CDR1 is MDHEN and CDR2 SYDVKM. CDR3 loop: CASSFGTGNEKLFF. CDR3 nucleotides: TGTGCCAGCAGTTTTGGCACAGGTAATGAAAAACTGTTTTTT.

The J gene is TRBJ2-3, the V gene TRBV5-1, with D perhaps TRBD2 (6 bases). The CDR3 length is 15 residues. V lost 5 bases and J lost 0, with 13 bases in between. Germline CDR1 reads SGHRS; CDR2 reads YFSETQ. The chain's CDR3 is CASRAGPTSTDTQYF. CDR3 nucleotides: TGCGCCAGCAGGGCGGGACCCACTAGCACAGATACGCAGTATTTT.

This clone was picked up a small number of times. CDR3 coding DNA: TGCAGCGTCCCGAATCAGGGGAACACTGAAGCTTTCTTT. Amino acid sequence: CSVPNQGNTEAFF. The chain joins TRBV29-1 to TRBJ1-1; D might be TRBD1 (5 bases). Trimming stripped 6 bases from V and 1 base from J, with 12 bases between. CDR1 SQVTM and CDR2 ANQGSEA come from the germline V gene. This CDR3 is built from 13 residues.

CDR3 loop: CASSLRGQGNTEAFF. In DNA form, the CDR3 reads TGTGCCAGCAGCTTACGCGGACAGGGAAACACTGAAGCTTTCTTT. V usage is TRBV7-2 and J usage is TRBJ1-1; 8 positions match TRBD1. The CDR3 totals 15 residues. Per germline, CDR1 SGHTA and CDR2 FQGNSA. The V gene end was trimmed by 2 bases and the J gene end by 2 bases; junction bases not matched to a gene: 4.

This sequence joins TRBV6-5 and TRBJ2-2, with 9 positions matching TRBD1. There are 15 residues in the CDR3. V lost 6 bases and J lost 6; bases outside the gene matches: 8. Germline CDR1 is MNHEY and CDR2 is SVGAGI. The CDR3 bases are TGTGCCAGCAGGTCCGGGACAGGGATAGCCGGGGAGCTGTTTTTT. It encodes CASRSGTGIAGELFF.

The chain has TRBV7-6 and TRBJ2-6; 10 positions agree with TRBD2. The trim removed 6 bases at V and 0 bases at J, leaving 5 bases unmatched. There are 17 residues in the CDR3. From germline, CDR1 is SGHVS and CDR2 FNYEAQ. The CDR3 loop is CASRGSGRGSGANVLTF. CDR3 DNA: TGTGCCAGCAGAGGAAGCGGGAGGGGCTCTGGGGCCAACGTCCTGACTTTC. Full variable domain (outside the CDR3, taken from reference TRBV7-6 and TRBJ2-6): GAGVSQSPRYKVTKRGQDVALRCDPISGHVSLYWYRQALGQGPEFLTYFNYEAQQDKSGLPNDRFSAERPEGSISTLTIQRTEQRDSAMYRCASRGSGRGSGANVLTFGAGSRLTVL.

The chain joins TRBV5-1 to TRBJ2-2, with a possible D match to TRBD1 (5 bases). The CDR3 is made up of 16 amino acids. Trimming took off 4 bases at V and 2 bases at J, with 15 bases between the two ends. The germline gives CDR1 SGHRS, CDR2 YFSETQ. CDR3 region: CASSARVGQNTGELFF. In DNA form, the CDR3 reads TGCGCCAGCAGCGCCAGGGTCGGCCAAAACACCGGGGAGCTGTTTTTT.

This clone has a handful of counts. The CDR3 sequence: CAWSAGNSPLHF. The DNA for the CDR3 is TGTGCCTGGAGTGCAGGGAATTCACCCCTCCACTTT. The gene calls are TRBV30 and TRBJ1-6, with TRBD1 as a possible D gene (5 bases). The germline gives CDR1 GTSNPN, CDR2 SVGIG (reference sequence). Trimming removed 1 base from V and 7 bases from J, with 5 bases in between. The CDR3 is made up of 12 amino acids.

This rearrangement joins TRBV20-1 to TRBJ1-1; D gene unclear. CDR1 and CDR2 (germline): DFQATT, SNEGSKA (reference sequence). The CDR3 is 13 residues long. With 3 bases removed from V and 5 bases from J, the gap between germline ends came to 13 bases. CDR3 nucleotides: TGCAGTGCTAGTGGAAGAGGAAAGACTGAAGCTTTCTTT. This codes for CSASGRGKTEAFF.

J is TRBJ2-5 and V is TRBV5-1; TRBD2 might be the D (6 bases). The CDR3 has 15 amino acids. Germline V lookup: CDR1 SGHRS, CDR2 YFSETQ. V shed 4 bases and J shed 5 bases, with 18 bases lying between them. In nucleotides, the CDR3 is TGCGCCAGCAGCCCATTCGGGACTGGGGCGGAGACCCAGTACTTC. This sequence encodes CASSPFGTGAETQYF.

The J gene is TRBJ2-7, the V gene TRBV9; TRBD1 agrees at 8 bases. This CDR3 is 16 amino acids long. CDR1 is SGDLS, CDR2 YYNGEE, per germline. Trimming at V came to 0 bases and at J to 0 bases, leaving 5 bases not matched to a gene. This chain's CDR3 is CASSVDQGASSYEQYF. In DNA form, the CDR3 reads TGTGCCAGCAGCGTAGACCAGGGGGCCAGCTCCTACGAGCAGTACTTC.

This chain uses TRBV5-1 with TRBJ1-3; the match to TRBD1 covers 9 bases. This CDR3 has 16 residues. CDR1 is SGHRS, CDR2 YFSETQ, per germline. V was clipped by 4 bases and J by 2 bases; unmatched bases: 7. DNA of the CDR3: TGCGCCAGCAGCCCAGGACAGGGGAAAGCTGGAAACACCATATATTTT. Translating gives CASSPGQGKAGNTIYF.

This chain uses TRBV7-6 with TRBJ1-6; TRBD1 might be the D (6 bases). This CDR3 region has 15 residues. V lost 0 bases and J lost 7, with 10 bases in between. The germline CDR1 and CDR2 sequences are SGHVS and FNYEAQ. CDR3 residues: CASSLARGRNSPLHF. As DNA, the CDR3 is TGTGCCAGCAGCTTAGCGCGGGGGCGGAATTCACCCCTCCACTTT.

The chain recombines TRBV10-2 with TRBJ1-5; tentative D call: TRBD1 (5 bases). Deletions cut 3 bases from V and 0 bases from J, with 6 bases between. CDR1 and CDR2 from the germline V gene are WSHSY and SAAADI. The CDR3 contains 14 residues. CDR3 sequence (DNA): TGCGCCAGCAGTGAAGGGGTTAGCAATCAGCCCCAGCATTTT. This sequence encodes CASSEGVSNQPQHF.

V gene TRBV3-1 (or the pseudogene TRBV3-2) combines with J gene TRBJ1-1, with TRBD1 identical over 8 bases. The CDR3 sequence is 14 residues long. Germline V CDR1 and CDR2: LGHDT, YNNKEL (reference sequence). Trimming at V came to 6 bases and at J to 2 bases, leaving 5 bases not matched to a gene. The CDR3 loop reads CASRRQGSNTEAFF. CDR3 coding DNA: TGTGCCAGCAGGAGACAGGGGTCAAACACTGAAGCTTTCTTT.

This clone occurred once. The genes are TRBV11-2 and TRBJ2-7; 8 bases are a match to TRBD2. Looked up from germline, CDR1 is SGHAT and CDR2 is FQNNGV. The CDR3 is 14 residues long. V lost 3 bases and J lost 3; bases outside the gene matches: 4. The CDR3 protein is CASSLGLGVYEQYF. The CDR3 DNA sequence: TGTGCCAGCAGCTTGGGACTAGGGGTCTACGAGCAGTACTTC.

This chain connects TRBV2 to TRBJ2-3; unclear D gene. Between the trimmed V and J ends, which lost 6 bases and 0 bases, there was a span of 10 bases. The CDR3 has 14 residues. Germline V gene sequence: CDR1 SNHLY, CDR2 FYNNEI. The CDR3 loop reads CASSRSSSTDTQYF. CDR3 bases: TGTGCCAGCAGCAGGTCGTCTAGCACAGATACGCAGTATTTT.